This T cell receptor (beta chain) came from a study of long-term antiretroviral therapy in people with HIV. About the research overall: Sampling started about a decade before the 2015 immediate-ART recommendation.

The CDR3 totals 17 residues. Trimming cost V 0 bases and J 3 bases, with 16 bases left between them. In germline, CDR1 is MNHEY, CDR2 SMNVEV (reference sequence). Survey level was the resolution at which the v3.0 immunoSEQ assay ran. For each individual sample, sequencing targeted about 35,000-55,000 T-cell genomes. This table comes from immunoSEQ multiplex PCR, and its TCRdb copy is limited to in-frame clones, with some not included. The sample shows under 50,000 clones, 70% to 90% of them seen only once. Cryopreserved PBMC samples of roughly 1-10 million cells were used for DNA extraction. This chain joins TRBV27 and TRBJ2-3; the D gene is possibly TRBD2 (6 bases). The material sequenced was unsorted PBMCs, taken just before starting antiretroviral therapy. This sequence was found in a woman between 18 and 29 years old with HIV. CDR3 amino acids: CASSLSLGGSGTDTQYF. CDR3 in DNA: TGTGCCAGCAGTTTATCCCTCGGAGGGAGCGGAACAGATACGCAGTATTTT.